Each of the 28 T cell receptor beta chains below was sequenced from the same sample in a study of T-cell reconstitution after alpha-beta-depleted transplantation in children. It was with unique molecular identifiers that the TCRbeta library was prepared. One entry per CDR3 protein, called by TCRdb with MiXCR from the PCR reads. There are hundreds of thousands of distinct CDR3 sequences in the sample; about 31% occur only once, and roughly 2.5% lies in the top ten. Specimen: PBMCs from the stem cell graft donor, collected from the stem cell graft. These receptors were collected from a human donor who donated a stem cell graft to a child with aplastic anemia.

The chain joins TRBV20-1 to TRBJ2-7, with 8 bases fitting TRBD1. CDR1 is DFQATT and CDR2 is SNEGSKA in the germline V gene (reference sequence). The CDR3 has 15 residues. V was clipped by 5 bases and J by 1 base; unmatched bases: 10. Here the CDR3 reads CSAGARQGKSYEQYF. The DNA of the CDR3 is TGCAGTGCTGGAGCGCGACAGGGGAAGTCCTACGAGCAGTACTTC.

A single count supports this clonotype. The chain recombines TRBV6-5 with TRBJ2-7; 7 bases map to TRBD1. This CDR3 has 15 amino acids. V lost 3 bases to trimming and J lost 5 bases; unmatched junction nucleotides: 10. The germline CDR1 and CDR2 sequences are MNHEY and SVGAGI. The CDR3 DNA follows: TGTGCCAGCAGTTATACAGGGGTCCCCTTTAACGAGCAGTACGTC. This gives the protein CASSYTGVPFNEQYV.

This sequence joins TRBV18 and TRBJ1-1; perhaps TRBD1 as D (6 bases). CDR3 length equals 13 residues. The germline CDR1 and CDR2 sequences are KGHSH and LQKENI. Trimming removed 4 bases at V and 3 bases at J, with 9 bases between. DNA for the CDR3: TGTGCCAGCTCACAGAACAGGGACACTGAAGCTTTCTTT. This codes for CASSQNRDTEAFF. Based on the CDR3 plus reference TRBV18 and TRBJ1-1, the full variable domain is NAGVMQNPRHLVRRRGQEARLRCSPMKGHSHVYWYRQLPEEGLKFMVYLQKENIIDESGMPKERFSAEFPKEGPSILRIQQVVRGDSAAYFCASSQNRDTEAFFGQGTRLTVV.

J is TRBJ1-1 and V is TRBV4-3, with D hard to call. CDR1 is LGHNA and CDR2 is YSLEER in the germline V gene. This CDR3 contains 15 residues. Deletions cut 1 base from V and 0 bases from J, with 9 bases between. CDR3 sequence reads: CASSQVAELNTEAFF. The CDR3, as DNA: TGCGCCAGCAGCCAAGTGGCAGAGTTGAACACTGAAGCTTTCTTT.

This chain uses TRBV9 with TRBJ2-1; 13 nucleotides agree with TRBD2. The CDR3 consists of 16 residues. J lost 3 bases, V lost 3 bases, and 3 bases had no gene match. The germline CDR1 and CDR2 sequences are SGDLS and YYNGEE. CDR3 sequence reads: CASSGGTSGIYNEQFF. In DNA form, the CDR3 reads TGTGCCAGCAGCGGGGGGACTAGCGGGATCTACAATGAGCAGTTCTTC.

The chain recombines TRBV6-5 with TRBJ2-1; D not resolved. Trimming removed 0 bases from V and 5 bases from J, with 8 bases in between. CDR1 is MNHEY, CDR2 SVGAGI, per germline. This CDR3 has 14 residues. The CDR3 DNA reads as TGTGCCAGCAGTTACTCACGGCAGCACAATGAGCAGTTCTTC. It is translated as CASSYSRQHNEQFF.

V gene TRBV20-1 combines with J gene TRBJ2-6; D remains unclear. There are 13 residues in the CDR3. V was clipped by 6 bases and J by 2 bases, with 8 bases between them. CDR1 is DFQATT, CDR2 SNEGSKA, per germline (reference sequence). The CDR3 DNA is TGCAGTGCAGGGCCGCCTGGGGCCAACGTCCTGACTTTC. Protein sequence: CSAGPPGANVLTF.

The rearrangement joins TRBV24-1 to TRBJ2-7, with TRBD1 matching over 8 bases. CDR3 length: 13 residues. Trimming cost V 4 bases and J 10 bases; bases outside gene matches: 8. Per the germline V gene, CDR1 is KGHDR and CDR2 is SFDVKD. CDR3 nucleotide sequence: TGTGCCACCAGTGACCGCATCCAGGGGGCACAGTACTTC. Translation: CATSDRIQGAQYF.

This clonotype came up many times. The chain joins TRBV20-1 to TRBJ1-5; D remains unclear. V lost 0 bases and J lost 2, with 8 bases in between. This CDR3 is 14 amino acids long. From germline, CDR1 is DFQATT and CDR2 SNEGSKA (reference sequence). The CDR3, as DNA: TGCAGTGCTAGAGATATAAGTGGCAATCAGCCCCAGCATTTT. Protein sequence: CSARDISGNQPQHF.

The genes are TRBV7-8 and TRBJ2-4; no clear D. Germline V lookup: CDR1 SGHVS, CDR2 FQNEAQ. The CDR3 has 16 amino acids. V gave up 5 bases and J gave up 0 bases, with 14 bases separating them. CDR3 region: CASSPNVEVAKNIQYF. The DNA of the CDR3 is TGTGCCAGCAGCCCTAATGTTGAGGTAGCCAAAAACATTCAGTACTTC. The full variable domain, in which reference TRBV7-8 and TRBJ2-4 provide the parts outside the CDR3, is GAGVSQSPRYKVAKRGQDVALRCDPISGHVSLFWYQQALGQGPEFLTYFQNEAQLDKSGLPSDRFFAERPEGSVSTLKIQRTQQEDSAVYLCASSPNVEVAKNIQYFGAGTRLSVL.

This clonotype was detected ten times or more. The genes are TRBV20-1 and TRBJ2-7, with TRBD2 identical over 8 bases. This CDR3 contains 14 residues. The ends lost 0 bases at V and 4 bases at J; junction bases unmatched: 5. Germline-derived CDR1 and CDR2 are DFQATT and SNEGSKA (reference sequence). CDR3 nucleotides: TGCAGTGCTAGAGATATAGCGGGACGGTACGAGCAGTACTTC. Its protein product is CSARDIAGRYEQYF.

Written as DNA, the CDR3 is TGTGCCAGCCTTGGCAGGGGCGGGAATGAGCAGTTCTTC. Protein: CASLGRGGNEQFF. This chain joins TRBV6-5 and TRBJ2-1; weak D call: TRBD1 (6 bases). The germline V and J ends were trimmed by 8 bases and 7 bases, with 15 bases remaining between them. CDR1 and CDR2 (germline): MNHEY, SVGAGI. The CDR3 covers 13 residues.

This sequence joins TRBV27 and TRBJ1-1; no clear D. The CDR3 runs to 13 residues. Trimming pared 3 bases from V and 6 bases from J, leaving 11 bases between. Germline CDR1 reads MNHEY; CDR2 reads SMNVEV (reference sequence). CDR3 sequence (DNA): TGTGCCAGCAGTTTTGATCGGGCGTCTGAAGCTTTCTTT. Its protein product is CASSFDRASEAFF.

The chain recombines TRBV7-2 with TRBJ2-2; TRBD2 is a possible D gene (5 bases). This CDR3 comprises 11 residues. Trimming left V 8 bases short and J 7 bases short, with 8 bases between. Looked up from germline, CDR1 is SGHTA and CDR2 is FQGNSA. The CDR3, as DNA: TGTGCCAGCCGGGGTAGCGGGGAGCTGTTTTTT. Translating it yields CASRGSGELFF.

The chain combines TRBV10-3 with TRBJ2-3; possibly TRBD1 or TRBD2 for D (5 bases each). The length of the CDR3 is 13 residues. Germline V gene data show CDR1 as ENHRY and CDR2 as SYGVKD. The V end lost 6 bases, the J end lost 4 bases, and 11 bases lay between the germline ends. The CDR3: CAISPRGPDTQYF. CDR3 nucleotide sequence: TGTGCCATCAGCCCCCGGGGCCCAGATACGCAGTATTTT.

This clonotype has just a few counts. CDR3 protein: CASSLVEGADTQYF. The CDR3 nucleotides are TGTGCCAGCAGTTTAGTTGAGGGCGCAGATACGCAGTATTTT. This rearrangement joins TRBV12-3 or TRBV12-4 to TRBJ2-3; possibly TRBD2 for D (5 bases). V dropped 1 base and J dropped 4 bases, with 9 bases sitting between them. This CDR3 region has 14 residues.

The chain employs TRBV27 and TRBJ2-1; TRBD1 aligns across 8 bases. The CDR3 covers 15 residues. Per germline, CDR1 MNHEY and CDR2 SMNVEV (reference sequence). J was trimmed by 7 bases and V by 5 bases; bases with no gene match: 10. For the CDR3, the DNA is TGTGCCAGCAGTCGACAGGGGTTAGTCGAGAATGAGCAGTTCTTC. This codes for CASSRQGLVENEQFF.

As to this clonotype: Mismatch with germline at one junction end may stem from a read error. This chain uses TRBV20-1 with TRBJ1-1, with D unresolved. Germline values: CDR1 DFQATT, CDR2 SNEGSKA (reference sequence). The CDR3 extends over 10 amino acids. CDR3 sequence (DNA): TGCAGTGCTAGTACCGGGTCTATAAACTTT. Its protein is CSASTGSINF.

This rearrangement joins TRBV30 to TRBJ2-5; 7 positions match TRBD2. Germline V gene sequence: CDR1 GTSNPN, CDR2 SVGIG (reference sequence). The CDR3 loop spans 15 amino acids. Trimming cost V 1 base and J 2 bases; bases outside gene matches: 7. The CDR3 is CAWSEWASGQETQYF. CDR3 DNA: TGTGCCTGGAGTGAGTGGGCTAGCGGACAAGAGACCCAGTACTTC.

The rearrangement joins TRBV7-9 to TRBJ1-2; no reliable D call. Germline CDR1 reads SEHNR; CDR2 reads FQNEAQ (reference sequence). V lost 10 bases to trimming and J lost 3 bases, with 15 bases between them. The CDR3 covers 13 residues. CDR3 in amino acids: CATEGRLDYGYTF. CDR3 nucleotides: TGTGCCACCGAAGGCCGGCTAGACTATGGCTACACCTTC.

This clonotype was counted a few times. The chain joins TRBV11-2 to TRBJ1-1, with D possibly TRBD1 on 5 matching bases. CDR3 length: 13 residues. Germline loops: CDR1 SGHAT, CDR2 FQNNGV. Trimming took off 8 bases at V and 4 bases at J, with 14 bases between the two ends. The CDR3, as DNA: TGTGCCAGCCTGCGGGGGACGGGCACTGAAGCTTTCTTT. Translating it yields CASLRGTGTEAFF.

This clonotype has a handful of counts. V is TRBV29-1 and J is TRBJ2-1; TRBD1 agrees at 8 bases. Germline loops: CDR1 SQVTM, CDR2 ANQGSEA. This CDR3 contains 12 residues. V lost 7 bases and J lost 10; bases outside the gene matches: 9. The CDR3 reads CSAVPGGSEQFF. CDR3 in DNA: TGCAGCGCAGTCCCAGGGGGCAGCGAGCAGTTCTTC.

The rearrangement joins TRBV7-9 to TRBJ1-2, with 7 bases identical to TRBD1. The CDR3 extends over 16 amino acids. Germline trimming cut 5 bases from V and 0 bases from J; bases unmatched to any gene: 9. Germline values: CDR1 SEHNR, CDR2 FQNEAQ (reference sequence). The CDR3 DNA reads TGTGCCAGCAGCCCAAGGCAGGGGGGGGCTAACTATGGCTACACCTTC. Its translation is CASSPRQGGANYGYTF.

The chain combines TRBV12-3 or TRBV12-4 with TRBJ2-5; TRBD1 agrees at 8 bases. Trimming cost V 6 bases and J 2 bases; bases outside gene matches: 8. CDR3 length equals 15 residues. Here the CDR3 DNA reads TGTGCCAGCAGCCGTGGACAGGGCCGACAAGAGACCCAGTACTTC. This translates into CASSRGQGRQETQYF.

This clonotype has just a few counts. CDR3 bases: TGTGCCATCAGTGAGGACGGTTATCAGCCCCAGCATTTT. It codes for CAISEDGYQPQHF. The chain employs TRBV10-3 and TRBJ1-5; no clear D gene. The CDR3 has 13 residues. From germline, CDR1 is ENHRY and CDR2 SYGVKD. V was clipped by 2 bases and J by 5 bases, with 7 bases between them.

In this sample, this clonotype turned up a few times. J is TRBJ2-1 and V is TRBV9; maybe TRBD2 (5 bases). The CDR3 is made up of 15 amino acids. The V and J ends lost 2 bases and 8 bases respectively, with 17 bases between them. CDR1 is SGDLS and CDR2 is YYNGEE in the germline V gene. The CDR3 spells CASSVHGRDLDEQFF. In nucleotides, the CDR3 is TGTGCCAGCAGCGTCCACGGACGGGATTTAGATGAGCAGTTCTTC.

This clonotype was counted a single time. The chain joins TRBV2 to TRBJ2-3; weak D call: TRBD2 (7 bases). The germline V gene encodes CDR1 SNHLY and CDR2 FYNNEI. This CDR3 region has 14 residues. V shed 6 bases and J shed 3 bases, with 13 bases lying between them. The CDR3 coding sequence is TGTGCCAGCAGAGGGGGGGAAATGACAGATACGCAGTATTTT. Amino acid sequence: CASRGGEMTDTQYF.

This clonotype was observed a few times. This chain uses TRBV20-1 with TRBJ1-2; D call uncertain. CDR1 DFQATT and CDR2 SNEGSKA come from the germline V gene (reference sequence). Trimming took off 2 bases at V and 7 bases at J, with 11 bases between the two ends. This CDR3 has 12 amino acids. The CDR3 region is CSARREGIGYTF. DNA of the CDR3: TGCAGTGCTAGAAGGGAAGGAATTGGCTACACCTTC.